What follows describes a single TCR beta chain. Clones were read by immunoSEQ multiplex PCR, and TCRdb kept only the in-frame ones, dropping some. The table includes around 80,000 clones, about 91% detected once. The CDR3 has 15 residues. V was clipped by 2 bases and J by 4 bases; unmatched bases: 5. The germline CDR1 and CDR2 sequences are MGHRA and YSYEKL. This entry belongs to a study of technical replicates of blood from a handful of donors. The rearrangement joins TRBV4-1 to TRBJ2-7; 10 nucleotides align to TRBD2. The source of this sequence is a human donor in good health. The specimen sequenced was T cells isolated from PBMCs. CDR3 sequence (DNA): TGCGCCAGCAGCCAACTAGGGACTAGCGTATACGAGCAGTACTTC. Translated, it gives CASSQLGTSVYEQYF.